This entry describes one TCR beta chain. Germline CDR1 MGHRA, CDR2 YSYEKL. The V end was cut by 1 base, the J end by 4 bases, with 3 bases between. This CDR3 is built from 12 residues. Measured with immunoSEQ multiplex PCR; TCRdb has only the in-frame clones, and not every one. The table shows under 120,000 clones, with roughly nine tenths occurring only once. The entry originates in a study of T cell changes during pregnancy in multiple sclerosis. The material was peripheral blood, obtained after pregnancy. The sequence was obtained from a female donor with multiple sclerosis, enrolled in a pregnancy study. The chain combines TRBV4-1 with TRBJ2-3; D call uncertain. CDR3 sequence reads: CASSQVADTQYF. Written as DNA, the CDR3 is TGCGCCAGCAGCCAAGTCGCAGATACGCAGTATTTT.